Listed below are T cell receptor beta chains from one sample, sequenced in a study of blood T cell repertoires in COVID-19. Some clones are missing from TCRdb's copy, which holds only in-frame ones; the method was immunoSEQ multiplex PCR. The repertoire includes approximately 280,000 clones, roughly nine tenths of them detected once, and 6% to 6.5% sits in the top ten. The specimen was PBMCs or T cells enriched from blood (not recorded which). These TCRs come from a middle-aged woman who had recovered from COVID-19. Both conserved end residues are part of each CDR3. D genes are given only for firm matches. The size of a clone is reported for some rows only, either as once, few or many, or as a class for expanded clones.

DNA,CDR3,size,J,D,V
TGTGCCAGCAGTAGGGACAGGGCTAGCACAGATACGCAGTATTTT,CASSRDRASTDTQYF,-,TRBJ2-3,TRBD1,TRBV6-5
TGTGCCAGCAGGCGGACTAGCGGGACCACCCTTCGGAATGAGCAGTTCTTC,CASRRTSGTTLRNEQFF,-,TRBJ2-1,TRBD2,TRBV7-3
TGTGCCAGCAGTTTATTCAATTCAGGGGGCGTCTATAATTCACCCCTCCACTTT,CASSLFNSGGVYNSPLHF,-,TRBJ1-6,TRBD1,TRBV27
TGTGCCAGCAGTTCCCCTCAGGAGGACGAGCAGTACTTC,CASSSPQEDEQYF,-,TRBJ2-7,-,TRBV28
TGTGCCAGCAGTGCCAGGCAGAGCACAGATACGCAGTATTTT,CASSARQSTDTQYF,-,TRBJ2-3,-,TRBV2
TGTGCCAGCAGGCAAGCGGGAGGCTCCTACAATGAGCAGTTCTTC,CASRQAGGSYNEQFF,-,TRBJ2-1,TRBD2,TRBV5-4
TGTGCCAGCAGTCCGGGTGGGGGGAACACCTACGAGCAGTACTTC,CASSPGGGNTYEQYF,-,TRBJ2-7,-,TRBV28
TGTGCCAGCAGTTTATTTGGGACTACAACCTACAATGAGCAGTTCTTC,CASSLFGTTTYNEQFF,-,TRBJ2-1,TRBD2,TRBV27
TGTGCCAGCGCCGGGACTAGGCAACATTACGAGCAGTACTTC,CASAGTRQHYEQYF,-,TRBJ2-7,TRBD2,TRBV6-5
TGTGCCACCAGTGATGGCCCTACGGGGCGGGAGCCCGGGGAGCTGTTTTTT,CATSDGPTGREPGELFF,once,TRBJ2-2,TRBD2,TRBV24-1
TGTGCCAGTTTTCCCTCCGGGACAGGGGTGAATTCACCCCTCCACTTT,CASFPSGTGVNSPLHF,-,TRBJ1-6,TRBD1,TRBV28
TGCGCCAGCAGCCAACAACTAGAGGCCTCCTACAATGAGCAGTTCTTC,CASSQQLEASYNEQFF,-,TRBJ2-1,-,TRBV4-3
TGTGCCAGCAGATCGACTAGCGGGATCTACAATGAGCAGTTCTTC,CASRSTSGIYNEQFF,-,TRBJ2-1,TRBD2,TRBV28
TGTGCCAGTAGTTTCCGGACTAGCGGGACCAACTACGAGCAGTACTTC,CASSFRTSGTNYEQYF,-,TRBJ2-7,TRBD2,TRBV19
TGTGCCAGCAGCTTAGACCCCGGGGCCTACGAGCAGTACTTC,CASSLDPGAYEQYF,-,TRBJ2-7,-,TRBV7-2
TGTGCCAGCAGCCCGAGCGGGACTACACAAGAGACCCAGTACTTC,CASSPSGTTQETQYF,once,TRBJ2-5,TRBD2,TRBV9
TGTGCCAGCAGTGAAGAGGCCCAAGCGGACACTGAAGCTTTCTTT,CASSEEAQADTEAFF,-,TRBJ1-1,-,TRBV2
TGTGCCAGCAGCCAACCCCTCCGTTGGGACAGGTTACGAGATACGCAGTATTTT,CASSQPLRWDRLRDTQYF,-,TRBJ2-3,TRBD1,TRBV3-1/TRBV3-2
TGTGCTAGTGGTTTTGTGGCAGGACAGTCGAACACTGAAGCTTTCTTT,CASGFVAGQSNTEAFF,-,TRBJ1-1,-,TRBV12-5
TGTGCCACCAGACAGACAGGGAGCACAGATACGCAGTATTTT,CATRQTGSTDTQYF,-,TRBJ2-3,TRBD1,TRBV24-1
TGTGCCAGCAGCCGATTTGGACAGACGAACACTGAAGCTTTCTTT,CASSRFGQTNTEAFF,-,TRBJ1-1,-,TRBV4-2
TGTGCCAGCAGCCAAAGAATAGGGGGCGAGCAGTTCTTC,CASSQRIGGEQFF,-,TRBJ2-1,TRBD1,TRBV3-1/TRBV3-2
TGTGCCAGCAGCCCAACTCCCGTGATCTCCTACAATGAGCAGTTCTTC,CASSPTPVISYNEQFF,-,TRBJ2-1,-,TRBV7-3
TGTGCCAGCAGTCCGTCGGCTAGAGGGATCAGCACAGATACGCAGTATTTT,CASSPSARGISTDTQYF,-,TRBJ2-3,-,TRBV27
TGTGCCAGCAGACCCGGGACAGGGACACAAGAGACCCAGTACTTC,CASRPGTGTQETQYF,-,TRBJ2-5,TRBD1,TRBV7-2
TGTGCCAGCTCACAACAGGGGACCGGGGAGCTGTTTTTT,CASSQQGTGELFF,-,TRBJ2-2,TRBD1,TRBV18
TGTGCCAGCAGCGACCTCGGACAGGGGGTCTACGAGCAGTACTTC,CASSDLGQGVYEQYF,-,TRBJ2-7,TRBD1,TRBV27
TGTGCCAGCTCACGCGGGGTAGGTCGGTCAGATACGCAGTATTTT,CASSRGVGRSDTQYF,many,TRBJ2-3,-,TRBV18
TGCGCCAGCAGTTCCGGGACAGGGAAAGAGACCCAGTACTTC,CASSSGTGKETQYF,-,TRBJ2-5,TRBD1,TRBV10-1
TGTGCCAGCAGCACAGGGGGGGGCACCGGGGAGCTGTTTTTT,CASSTGGGTGELFF,-,TRBJ2-2,-,TRBV5-6